This TCR beta chain was recorded in a study of cytomegalovirus exposure and HLA in healthy donors. CDR1 is SGDLS, CDR2 YYNGEE, per germline. The J segment lost 3 bases and the V segment lost 0 bases, leaving 8 bases of the junction unmatched. This CDR3 region has 17 residues. Vbeta (60) and Jbeta (13) primers were used in the PCR. Sequencing was performed with immunoSEQ multiplex PCR; in TCRdb, only in-frame clones are kept and a portion is missing. The sample includes tens of thousands of clones, approximately 70% of them seen just once. The rearrangement links TRBV9 to TRBJ2-5; 10 positions agree with TRBD2. The sequencing input was PBMCs. The receptor was derived from a male donor in good health and CMV-seropositive. CDR3 amino acids: CASSVGAGGLGEETQYF. The CDR3 DNA is TGTGCCAGCAGCGTAGGAGCGGGAGGGCTGGGAGAAGAGACCCAGTACTTC. The full variable domain, its missing parts supplied by reference TRBV9 and TRBJ2-5, is DSGVTQTPKHLITATGQRVTLRCSPRSGDLSVYWYQQSLDQGLQFLIQYYNGEERAKGNILERFSAQQFPDLHSELNLSSLELGDSALYFCASSVGAGGLGEETQYFGPGTRLLVL.